Below, one T cell receptor (beta chain) is given with its context. Its antigen is not identified. Profiled with immunoSEQ multiplex PCR; TCRdb holds only in-frame clones, not every one. This sample has fewer than 800,000 clones, with about 92% found just once. Terminally differentiated effector memory CD45RA+ cells were left out of the naive CD8 fraction, which was CD45RO-negative and positively selected for CCR7. The data belong to a study of shared clonotypes between healthy human individuals. The germline gives CDR1 MDHEN, CDR2 SYDVKM. The CDR3 totals 15 residues. The V end lost 6 bases, the J end lost 0 bases, and 12 bases lay between the germline ends. Findings of the study overall: When compared with the clonotypes that were shared by all four sorted-subset donors, the non-shared clonotypes turned out to have lower generation probabilities. The small donor group covered limited genetic and exposure diversity. Generally, naive subsets came out with larger estimated richness than memory subsets.

The sequenced material came from naive CD8+ T cells sorted from blood. The V and J genes are TRBV28 and TRBJ2-1; D unresolved. This receptor was taken from a man aged 30 to 39 in good health. The CDR3 DNA follows: TGTGCCAGCAGCCCCATAGTGTACTCCTACAATGAGCAGTTCTTC. Translated, it gives CASSPIVYSYNEQFF. Together with reference TRBV28 and TRBJ2-1, the CDR3 gives the full variable domain: DVKVTQSSRYLVKRTGEKVFLECVQDMDHENMFWYRQDPGLGLRLIYFSYDVKMKEKGDIPEGYSVSREKKERFSLILESASTNQTSMYLCASSPIVYSYNEQFFGPGTRLTVL.